This record concerns one TCR beta chain sequence. Germline V gives CDR1 MNHEY, CDR2 SMNVEV (reference sequence). The CDR3 is 13 amino acids. The V and J ends lost 0 bases and 5 bases respectively, with 7 bases between them. The data stem from a study of blood T cell repertoires in COVID-19. Background on the study: Acute and convalescent COVID-19 specimens originated in the United States, Italy and Spain.

The authors' processing: Counts of nucleated cells, estimated from reference gene primer amplification, were obtained. Profiled with immunoSEQ multiplex PCR; TCRdb holds only in-frame clones, not every one. That table supplies the V and J calls and clone size; D and trimming were determined from the DNA. Among more than 250,000 clones listed, 88% were seen once. This clonotype was sampled from a woman under 40 with COVID-19, enrolled during active disease. The specimen sequenced was peripheral blood. V gene TRBV27 combines with J gene TRBJ1-2; D gene uncertain. The CDR3 here is CASSLSNGYGYTF. In DNA, the CDR3 is TGTGCCAGCAGTTTATCGAACGGGTATGGCTACACCTTC.